This T cell receptor beta chain came from a study of cytomegalovirus exposure and HLA in healthy donors. Trimming removed 0 bases from V and 1 base from J, with 6 bases in between. CDR1 MGHRA and CDR2 YSYEKL come from the germline V gene. The length of the CDR3 is 14 residues. Profiled with immunoSEQ multiplex PCR; TCRdb holds only in-frame clones, not every one. Of roughly 98,000 clones listed, around 88% are singletons. V gene TRBV4-1 combines with J gene TRBJ1-2, with unresolved D. The clonotype was recovered from a woman in her twenties or thirties in good health and CMV-seronegative. Sequenced sample: PBMCs. The CDR3 region is CASSQESLNYGYTF. The CDR3 region has the DNA TGCGCCAGCAGCCAAGAAAGCCTTAACTATGGCTACACCTTC.